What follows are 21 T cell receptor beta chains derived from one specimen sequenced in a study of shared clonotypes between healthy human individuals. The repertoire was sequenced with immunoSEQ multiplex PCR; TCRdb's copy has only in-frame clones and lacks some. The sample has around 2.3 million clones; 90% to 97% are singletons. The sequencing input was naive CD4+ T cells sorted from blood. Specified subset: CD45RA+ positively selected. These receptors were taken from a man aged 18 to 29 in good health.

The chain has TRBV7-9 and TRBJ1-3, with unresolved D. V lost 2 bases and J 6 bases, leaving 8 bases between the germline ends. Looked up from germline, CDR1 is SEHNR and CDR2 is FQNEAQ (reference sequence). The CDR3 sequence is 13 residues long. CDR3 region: CASSLSQVNTIYF. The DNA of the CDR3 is TGTGCCAGCAGCTTATCCCAAGTAAACACCATATATTTT.

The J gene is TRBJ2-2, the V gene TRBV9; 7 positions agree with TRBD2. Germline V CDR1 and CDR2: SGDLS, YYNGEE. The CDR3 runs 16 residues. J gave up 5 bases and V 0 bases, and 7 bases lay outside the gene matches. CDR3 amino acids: CASSVESGRGTGELFF. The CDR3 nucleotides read TGTGCCAGCAGCGTAGAGTCTGGGCGGGGGACCGGGGAGCTGTTTTTT. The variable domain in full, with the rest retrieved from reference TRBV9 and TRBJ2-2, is DSGVTQTPKHLITATGQRVTLRCSPRSGDLSVYWYQQSLDQGLQFLIQYYNGEERAKGNILERFSAQQFPDLHSELNLSSLELGDSALYFCASSVESGRGTGELFFGEGSRLTVL.

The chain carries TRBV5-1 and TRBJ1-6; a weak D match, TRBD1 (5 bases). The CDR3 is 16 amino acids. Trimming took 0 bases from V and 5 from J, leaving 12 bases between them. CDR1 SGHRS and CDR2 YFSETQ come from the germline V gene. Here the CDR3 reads CASSLGTGRHNSPLHF. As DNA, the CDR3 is TGCGCCAGCAGCTTGGGGACGGGACGACATAATTCACCCCTCCACTTT.

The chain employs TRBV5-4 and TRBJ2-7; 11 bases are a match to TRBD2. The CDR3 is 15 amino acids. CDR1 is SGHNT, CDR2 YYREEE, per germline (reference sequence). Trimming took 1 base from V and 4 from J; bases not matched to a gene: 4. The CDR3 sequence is CASSLTSGSPYEQYF. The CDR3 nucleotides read TGTGCCAGCAGCTTGACTAGCGGGAGTCCATACGAGCAGTACTTC. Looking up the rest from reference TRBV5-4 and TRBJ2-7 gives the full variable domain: ETGVTQSPTHLIKTRGQQVTLRCSSQSGHNTVSWYQQALGQGPQFIFQYYREEENGRGNFPPRFSGLQFPNYSSELNVNALELDDSALYLCASSLTSGSPYEQYFGPGTRLTVT.

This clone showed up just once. The CDR3 loop reads CASSRTVEETQYF. The CDR3 nucleotides read TGTGCCAGCAGCCGGACAGTTGAAGAGACCCAGTACTTC. This chain connects TRBV7-3 to TRBJ2-5, with D possibly matching TRBD1 (6 bases). The ends were cut back, 5 bases at V and 3 bases at J, with 10 bases in the middle. This CDR3 spans 13 amino acids. In germline, CDR1 is SGHTA, CDR2 FQGTGA.

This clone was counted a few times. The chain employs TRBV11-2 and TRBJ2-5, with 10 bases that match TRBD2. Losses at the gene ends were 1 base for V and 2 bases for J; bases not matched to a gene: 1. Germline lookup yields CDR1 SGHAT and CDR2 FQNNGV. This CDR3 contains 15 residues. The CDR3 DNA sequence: TGTGCCAGCAGCTTAGGGGGACTAGCGCAAGAGACCCAGTACTTC. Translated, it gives CASSLGGLAQETQYF.

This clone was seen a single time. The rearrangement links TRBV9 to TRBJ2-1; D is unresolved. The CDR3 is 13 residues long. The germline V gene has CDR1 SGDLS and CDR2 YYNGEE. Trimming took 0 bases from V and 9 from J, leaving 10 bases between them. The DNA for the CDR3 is TGTGCCAGCAGCGTAGCAGGCATCGGTGAGCAGTTCTTC. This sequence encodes CASSVAGIGEQFF.

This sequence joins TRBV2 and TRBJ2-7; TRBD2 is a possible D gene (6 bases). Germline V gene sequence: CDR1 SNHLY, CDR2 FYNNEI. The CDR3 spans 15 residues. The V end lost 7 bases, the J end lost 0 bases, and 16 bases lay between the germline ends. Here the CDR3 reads CASTFGGSSSYEQYF. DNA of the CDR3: TGTGCCAGCACCTTTGGAGGGTCGAGCTCCTACGAGCAGTACTTC. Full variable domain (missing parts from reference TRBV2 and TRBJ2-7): EPEVTQTPSHQVTQMGQEVILRCVPISNHLYFYWYRQILGQKVEFLVSFYNNEISEKSEIFDDQFSVERPDGSNFTLKIRSTKLEDSAMYFCASTFGGSSSYEQYFGPGTRLTVT.

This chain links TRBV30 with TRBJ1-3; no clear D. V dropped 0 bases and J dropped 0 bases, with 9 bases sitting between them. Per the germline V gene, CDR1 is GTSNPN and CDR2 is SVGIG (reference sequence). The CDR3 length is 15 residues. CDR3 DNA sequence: TGTGCCTGGAGTGTTGGCCGTAGCTCTGGAAACACCATATATTTT. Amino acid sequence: CAWSVGRSSGNTIYF.

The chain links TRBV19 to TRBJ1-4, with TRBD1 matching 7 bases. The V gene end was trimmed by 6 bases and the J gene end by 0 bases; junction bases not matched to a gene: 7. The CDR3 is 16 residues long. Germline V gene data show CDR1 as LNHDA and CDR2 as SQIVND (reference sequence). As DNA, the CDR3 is TGTGCCAGTAGCCGGGACAGATTCACAACTAATGAAAAACTGTTTTTT. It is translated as CASSRDRFTTNEKLFF.

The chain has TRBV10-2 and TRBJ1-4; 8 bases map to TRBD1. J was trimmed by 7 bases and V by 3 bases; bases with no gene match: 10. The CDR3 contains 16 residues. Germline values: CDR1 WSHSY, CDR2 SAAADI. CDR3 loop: CASSETRGTGGEKLFF. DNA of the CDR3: TGCGCCAGCAGTGAAACGCGGGGTACAGGGGGTGAAAAACTGTTTTTT.

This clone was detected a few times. DNA for the CDR3: TGCGCCAGCAGCTTGCAACCCAGCTCCTACGAGCAGTACTTC. It translates to CASSLQPSSYEQYF. The rearrangement uses TRBV5-1 and TRBJ2-7; D remains ambiguous. This CDR3 is 14 amino acids long. Trimming left V 1 base short and J 0 bases short, with 8 bases between. Germline assignment: CDR1 SGHRS and CDR2 YFSETQ.

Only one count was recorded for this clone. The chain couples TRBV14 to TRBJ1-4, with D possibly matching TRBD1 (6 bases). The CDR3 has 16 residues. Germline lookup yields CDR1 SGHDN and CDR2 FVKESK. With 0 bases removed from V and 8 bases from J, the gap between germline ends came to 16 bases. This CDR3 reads CASSQDTGLLGEKLFF. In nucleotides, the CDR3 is TGTGCCAGCAGCCAAGATACAGGGCTTCTTGGAGAAAAACTGTTTTTT. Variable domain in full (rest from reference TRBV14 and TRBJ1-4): EAGVTQFPSHSVIEKGQTVTLRCDPISGHDNLYWYRRVMGKEIKFLLHFVKESKQDESGMPNNRFLAERTGGTYSTLKVQPAELEDSGVYFCASSQDTGLLGEKLFFGSGTQLSVL.

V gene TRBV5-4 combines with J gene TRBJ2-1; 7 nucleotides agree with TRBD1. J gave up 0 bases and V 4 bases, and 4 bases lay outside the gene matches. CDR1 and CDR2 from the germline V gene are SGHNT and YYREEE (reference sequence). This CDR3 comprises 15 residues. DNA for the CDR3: TGTGCCAGCAGCGCGGACAGGAGCTCCTACAATGAGCAGTTCTTC. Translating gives CASSADRSSYNEQFF.

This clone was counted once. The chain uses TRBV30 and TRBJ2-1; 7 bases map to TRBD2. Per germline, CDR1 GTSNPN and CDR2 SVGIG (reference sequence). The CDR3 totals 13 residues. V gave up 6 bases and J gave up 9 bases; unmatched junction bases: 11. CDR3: CACAGLPPSEQFF. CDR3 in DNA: TGTGCCTGCGCGGGACTACCACCGAGTGAGCAGTTCTTC.

CDR3: CASSSGTALSYEQYF. CDR3 in DNA: TGTGCCAGCAGTTCCGGGACAGCGCTCTCCTACGAGCAGTACTTC. V and J are TRBV28 and TRBJ2-7; TRBD1 matches at 7 bases. Trimming took 4 bases from V and 0 from J; bases not matched to a gene: 6. This CDR3 has 15 residues. Germline V gene data show CDR1 as MDHEN and CDR2 as SYDVKM.

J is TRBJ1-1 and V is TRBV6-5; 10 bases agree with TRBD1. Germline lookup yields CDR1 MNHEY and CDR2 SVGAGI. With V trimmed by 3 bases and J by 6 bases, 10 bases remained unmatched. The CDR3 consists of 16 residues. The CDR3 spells CASSYLPGQGTPEAFF. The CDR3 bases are TGTGCCAGCAGTTATCTACCGGGACAGGGGACCCCTGAAGCTTTCTTT.

The CDR3: CAWRYSGVSNEQFF. The DNA for the CDR3 is TGTGCCTGGAGATACTCGGGGGTTTCCAATGAGCAGTTCTTC. V and J are TRBV30 and TRBJ2-1; D perhaps matches TRBD2 (6 bases). Per the germline V gene, CDR1 is GTSNPN and CDR2 is SVGIG (reference sequence). The CDR3 contains 14 residues. The V end was cut by 3 bases, the J end by 6 bases, with 15 bases between.

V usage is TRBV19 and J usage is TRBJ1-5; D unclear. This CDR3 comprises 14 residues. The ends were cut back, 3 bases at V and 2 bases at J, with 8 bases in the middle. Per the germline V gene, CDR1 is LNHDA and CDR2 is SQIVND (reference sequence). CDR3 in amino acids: CASSMPGGNQPQHF. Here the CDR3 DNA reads TGTGCCAGTAGTATGCCCGGGGGCAATCAGCCCCAGCATTTT.

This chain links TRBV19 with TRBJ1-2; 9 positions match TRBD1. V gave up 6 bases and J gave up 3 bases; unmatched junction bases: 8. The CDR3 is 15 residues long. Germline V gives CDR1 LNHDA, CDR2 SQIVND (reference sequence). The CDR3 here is CASRRTGGAYYGYTF. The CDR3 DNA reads TGTGCCAGTAGGAGAACAGGGGGCGCCTACTATGGCTACACCTTC.

The CDR3: CASSLGQGGVYSNQPQHF. The CDR3 coding sequence is TGTGCCAGCAGCTTAGGGCAAGGGGGAGTATATAGCAATCAGCCCCAGCATTTT. The rearrangement uses TRBV11-2 and TRBJ1-5, with D possibly matching TRBD1 (6 bases). The CDR3 consists of 18 residues. The germline V and J ends were trimmed by 1 base and 0 bases, with 16 bases remaining between them. Germline lookup yields CDR1 SGHAT and CDR2 FQNNGV.